A selection of T cell receptor beta chains follows, all from one sample in a study of blood T cells in healthy people across ages. TCRdb used MiXCR to reprocess the 5' RACE reads, holding one entry per CDR3 protein. The sample lists some 560,000 distinct CDR3 sequences; about 26% were seen once. The data were also submitted as part of a second study, on T cells of mothers and their children.

The sequenced sample was blood. The source of these receptors is a boy aged 2 to 10 in good health. The CDR3 runs from the conserved cysteine through the conserved F or W. D genes are given only for firm matches. Clone sizes are given selectively: once, few, many, or a class where the clone is expanded.

v_gene	d_gene	j_gene	abundance	CDR3nt	CDR3aa
TRBV30	TRBD1	TRBJ2-5	once	TGTGCCTTCGGGGACAGGGGGCAAGTGGAGCAGTACTTC	CAFGDRGQVEQYF
TRBV6-2/TRBV6-3	TRBD2	TRBJ2-1	many	TGTGCCAGCAGACCCCTAGCGGGAGGGGGTAATGAGCAGTTCTTC	CASRPLAGGGNEQFF
TRBV4-1	TRBD2	TRBJ2-3	.	TGCGCCAGCAGCCATGGTCGGGGGGGCTCAGATACGCAGTATTTT	CASSHGRGGSDTQYF
TRBV6-5	TRBD1	TRBJ2-3	.	TGTGCCAGCAGTAGGGGACAGAGGAGAGATACGCAGTATTTT	CASSRGQRRDTQYF
TRBV6-8	.	TRBJ2-1	.	TGTGCCAGCAGCTCCGCGAGGGTTGGAGCGTTCTTC	CASSSARVGAFF
TRBV3-1	TRBD1	TRBJ2-1	.	TGTGCCAGCAGCCAAAATATGGCTTTCCGGGACAGGGGATCCAATGAGCAGTTCTTC	CASSQNMAFRDRGSNEQFF
TRBV29-1	.	TRBJ1-4	.	TGCAGCGGGGGGGACGGAAATAATGAAAAACTATTTTTT	CSGGDGNNEKLFF
TRBV10-2	.	TRBJ1-5	few	TGCGCCAGCAGTGGCTCGGATAGCAATCAGCCCCAGCATTTT	CASSGSDSNQPQHF
TRBV20-1	.	TRBJ2-5	.	TGCAGTCCCCGCCCGGGACTCCAAGAGACCCAGTACTTC	CSPRPGLQETQYF
TRBV6-5	.	TRBJ2-3	.	TGTGCCAGCAGTTACTCCGGGTTGGGGCGACTAAGAGATACGCAGTATTTT	CASSYSGLGRLRDTQYF
TRBV3-1	.	TRBJ2-4	.	TGTGCCAGCAGCGATCCCGGGTCCTCGGACGGAAACATTCAGTACTTC	CASSDPGSSDGNIQYF
TRBV13	.	TRBJ2-3	.	TGTGCCAGCAGCCCCGGGGCGGCGGATACGCAGTATTTT	CASSPGAADTQYF
TRBV20-1	TRBD1	TRBJ1-1	.	TGCAGTGCTAGGGACAGGGGGAACACTGAAGCTTTCTTT	CSARDRGNTEAFF
TRBV19	.	TRBJ1-2	few	TGTGCCAGTAGTGCCTCAGGGAGGAGCGATGGCTACACCTTC	CASSASGRSDGYTF
TRBV12-3/TRBV12-4	.	TRBJ1-2	.	TGTGCCAGCAGTTTAGCCGACAGAAGCTTCTATGGCTACACCTTC	CASSLADRSFYGYTF
TRBV2	.	TRBJ2-1	.	TGTGCCAGCAGTGGGGGGGCTAATGAGCAGTTCTTC	CASSGGANEQFF
TRBV2	TRBD2	TRBJ2-7	.	TGTGCCAGCAGTGAAGAGGCTAGCGGCTACGAGCAGTACTTC	CASSEEASGYEQYF
TRBV19	TRBD1	TRBJ2-7	.	TGTGCCAGTACCCCAACCCAGGGGGCGAAGGGGTACGAGCAGTACTTC	CASTPTQGAKGYEQYF
TRBV4-3	TRBD2	TRBJ2-7	.	TGCGCCAGCAGCCAAACTCGGGGGAGGGCCATCGAGCAGTACTTC	CASSQTRGRAIEQYF
TRBV4-2	.	TRBJ1-5	.	TGTGCCAGCAGCCAAGAATTGACAGGCGCCCTTCAGCCCCAGCATTTT	CASSQELTGALQPQHF
TRBV3-1	.	TRBJ1-1	.	TGTGCCAGCAGCCCTTGGGTGGGGGAAGACACTGAAGCTTTCTTT	CASSPWVGEDTEAFF
TRBV2	.	TRBJ1-1	.	TGTGCCAGCAGTGCTATCGTACAAAGCCTCGGATATGAAGCTTTCTTT	CASSAIVQSLGYEAFF
TRBV10-3	.	TRBJ1-6	.	TGTGCCATCCGACAGGCTGGAGGGAATTCACCCCTCCACTTT	CAIRQAGGNSPLHF
TRBV7-8	.	TRBJ2-1	.	TGTGCCAGTTCCAGGGGAGGGGAGCAGTTCTTC	CASSRGGEQFF
TRBV6-2/TRBV6-3	TRBD1	TRBJ2-4	few	TGTGCCAGCAGTTACTCGAAGACAGGGGGAAACATTCAGTACTTC	CASSYSKTGGNIQYF
TRBV6-6	TRBD1	TRBJ1-4	.	TGTGCCACCAGGGGGGATGAAAAACTGTTTTTT	CATRGDEKLFF
TRBV5-1	.	TRBJ2-1	few	TGCGCCAGCAGCAGAGGATCCGGGGGTGCCCTCCCGACCAATGAGCAGTTCTTC	CASSRGSGGALPTNEQFF
TRBV20-1	TRBD1	TRBJ1-2	.	TGCAGTGCTACTCACCAACAGGGGAGCGATGGCTACACCTTC	CSATHQQGSDGYTF